This T cell receptor beta chain is from a study of T cells after yellow fever vaccination. TCRdb analysed the 5' RACE reads with MiXCR anew, one entry per CDR3 protein. The sample has approximately 120,000 distinct CDR3 sequences, around 7.4% seen once; the top ten hold around 2.5%. V shed 2 bases and J 7 bases; nucleotides not matched to a gene: 6. CDR1 is SGHTA and CDR2 is FQGNSA in the germline V gene. The CDR3 runs 14 residues. This clonotype was seen at least ten times. The clonotype comes from a man aged 18 to 30 who received the YFV17D yellow fever vaccine. The genes are TRBV7-2 and TRBJ1-1; 8 bases match TRBD1. The source was CD4+ T cells sorted from PBMCs, collected more than 8 days after the first yellow fever vaccination. The DNA for the CDR3 is TGTGCCAGCAGCTTAATCAGGGGGCCGGTTGAAGCTTTCTTT. As protein: CASSLIRGPVEAFF.